This TCR beta chain was retrieved from a study of shared clonotypes between healthy human individuals. Here immunoSEQ multiplex PCR was the method, and the copy in TCRdb shows in-frame clones only, minus some. This table has about 1.1 million clones, about 72% appearing once. The authors divided CD4+ cells into CD45RA+ naive and CD45RA-negative memory subsets. This CDR3 is 12 amino acids long. Trimming took 5 bases from V and 6 from J, leaving 10 bases between them. Germline loops: CDR1 MNHNS, CDR2 SASEGT. Worth noting for this clone: What it binds is not known.

General study results and limits: At large depth, rarefaction still showed sorted-subset sequencing to be incomplete. The sole specimen, blood, was sampled, and tissue repertoires likely differ.

Sample: memory CD4+ T cells from PBMCs. Stated subset: CD45RA-negative fraction. This rearrangement joins TRBV6-1 to TRBJ1-2, with D uncertain. The sequence was obtained from a man between 18 and 29 years old in good health. Some clones in this sample may be carry-over from other donors' samples. Here the CDR3 DNA reads TGTGCCAGCAGTATAACCTTAGATGGCTACACCTTC. It is translated as CASSITLDGYTF.